A single T cell receptor (beta chain) is shown here with its context. The antigen is undetermined. These data originate in a study of identical twins. Whole-study findings and limits: Within monozygotic twins, out-of-frame TCR alpha sharing was underestimated by the models.

One entry per CDR3 protein, called by TCRdb with MiXCR from the 5' RACE reads. The sample comprises 500,000 to 600,000 distinct CDR3 sequences, 22% of which are singletons, and about 0.99% rests with the top ten. The germline V gene has CDR1 MNHEY and CDR2 SVGAGI. The CDR3 loop spans 12 amino acids. V dropped 4 bases and J dropped 7 bases, with 7 bases sitting between them. These data also formed part of another study, on T cells expressing NK-cell markers.

This receptor was taken from a woman aged 18-29 years in good health. Sequencing was carried out using CD4+ T cells sorted from blood. The V gene is TRBV6-5, the J gene TRBJ2-2; tentatively, D is TRBD2 (5 bases). The CDR3 DNA sequence: TGTGCCAGCAGTTCCGGGGTCGGGGAGCTGTTTTTT. This gives the protein CASSSGVGELFF.